This entry concerns a single TCR beta chain. Antigen: not known. The ends lost 3 bases at V and 10 bases at J; junction bases unmatched: 16. The CDR3 has 16 amino acids. Germline CDR1 reads KGHSH; CDR2 reads LQKENI. The data derive from a study of long-term antiretroviral therapy in people with HIV. Study-wide results and limits: Clones showing expansion before ART dominated the repertoire at all time points. Although diversity increased after ART, it remained lower than in transplant donor controls.

The libraries were made with immunoSEQ v3.0 at survey level. The protocol was immunoSEQ multiplex PCR, while the TCRdb copy is restricted to in-frame clones and leaves out a portion. Of about 18,000 clones in the sample, more than 65% were seen once. This chain uses TRBV18 with TRBJ1-2; the match to TRBD1 covers 8 bases. The source is a woman in her 50s with HIV. This specimen consisted of unsorted PBMCs, obtained 0.5 years before starting antiretroviral therapy. CDR3 sequence (DNA): TGTGCCAGCTCACCCGGACAGGGTGGGGGGGCTATTTACTACACCTTC. As protein: CASSPGQGGGAIYYTF.